This record looks at one TCR beta chain sequence and its context. Its cognate antigen is unknown. In nominal health when sampled, donors likely had unrecorded immune exposures nonetheless. This sample stems from a study of cytomegalovirus exposure and HLA in healthy donors. Whole-study findings and limits: CMV antigen specificity was confirmed in vitro for three CMV-associated chains. Relative to the approximately 700-donor mean, N-insertions were reportedly fewer in an Asian-associated ancestry cluster in a later analysis. Per published accounts, TCR beta sequences correctly predicted the HLA-A and HLA-B alleles of most subjects.

CDR1 SGDLS and CDR2 YYNGEE come from the germline V gene. V lost 0 bases to trimming and J lost 2 bases; unmatched junction nucleotides: 6. This CDR3 is built from 16 residues. In the PCR, 60 Vbeta and 13 Jbeta primers were used. Here immunoSEQ multiplex PCR was the method, and the copy in TCRdb shows in-frame clones only, minus some. This table holds about 200,000 clones, 65% to 80% found once. This clonotype originated in a middle-aged man in good health and CMV-seronegative. The sample comprised PBMCs. This chain uses TRBV9 with TRBJ1-2, with TRBD1 matching 8 bases. Written as DNA, the CDR3 is TGTGCCAGCAGCGTAGCTATGGCAGGGGGCAACTATGGCTACACCTTC. The encoded protein is CASSVAMAGGNYGYTF.